In its sample, the clone carrying this TCR beta chain was seen many times. The read terminates 3 residues ahead of where the CDR3 ends, so the germline J gene completes it. Here immunoSEQ multiplex PCR was the method, and the copy in TCRdb shows in-frame clones only, minus some. The profile covers tens of thousands of clones, none occurring a single time. The sample comes from a study of T cell clonality in common variable immunodeficiency. The CDR3 is 14 amino acids. CDR1 SGHRS and CDR2 YFSETQ come from the germline V gene. V gave up 0 bases and J gave up 2 bases, with 8 bases separating them. The TCR was taken from a person aged 18-70 years in good health. Sequenced input: peripheral blood mononuclear cells. The chain uses TRBV5-1 and TRBJ1-2; no firm D call. The covered CDR3 bases are TGCGCCAGCAGCTTGGGGCCAACCAACTATGGC. This codes for CASSLGPTNYG. The whole CDR3 region reads CASSLGPTNYGYTF. Using reference TRBV5-1 and TRBJ1-2 for the parts outside the CDR3, the full variable domain is KAGVTQTPRYLIKTRGQQVTLSCSPISGHRSVSWYQQTPGQGLQFLFEYFSETQRNKGNFPGRFSGRQFSNSRSEMNVSTLELGDSALYLCASSLGPTNYGYTFGSGTRLTVV.